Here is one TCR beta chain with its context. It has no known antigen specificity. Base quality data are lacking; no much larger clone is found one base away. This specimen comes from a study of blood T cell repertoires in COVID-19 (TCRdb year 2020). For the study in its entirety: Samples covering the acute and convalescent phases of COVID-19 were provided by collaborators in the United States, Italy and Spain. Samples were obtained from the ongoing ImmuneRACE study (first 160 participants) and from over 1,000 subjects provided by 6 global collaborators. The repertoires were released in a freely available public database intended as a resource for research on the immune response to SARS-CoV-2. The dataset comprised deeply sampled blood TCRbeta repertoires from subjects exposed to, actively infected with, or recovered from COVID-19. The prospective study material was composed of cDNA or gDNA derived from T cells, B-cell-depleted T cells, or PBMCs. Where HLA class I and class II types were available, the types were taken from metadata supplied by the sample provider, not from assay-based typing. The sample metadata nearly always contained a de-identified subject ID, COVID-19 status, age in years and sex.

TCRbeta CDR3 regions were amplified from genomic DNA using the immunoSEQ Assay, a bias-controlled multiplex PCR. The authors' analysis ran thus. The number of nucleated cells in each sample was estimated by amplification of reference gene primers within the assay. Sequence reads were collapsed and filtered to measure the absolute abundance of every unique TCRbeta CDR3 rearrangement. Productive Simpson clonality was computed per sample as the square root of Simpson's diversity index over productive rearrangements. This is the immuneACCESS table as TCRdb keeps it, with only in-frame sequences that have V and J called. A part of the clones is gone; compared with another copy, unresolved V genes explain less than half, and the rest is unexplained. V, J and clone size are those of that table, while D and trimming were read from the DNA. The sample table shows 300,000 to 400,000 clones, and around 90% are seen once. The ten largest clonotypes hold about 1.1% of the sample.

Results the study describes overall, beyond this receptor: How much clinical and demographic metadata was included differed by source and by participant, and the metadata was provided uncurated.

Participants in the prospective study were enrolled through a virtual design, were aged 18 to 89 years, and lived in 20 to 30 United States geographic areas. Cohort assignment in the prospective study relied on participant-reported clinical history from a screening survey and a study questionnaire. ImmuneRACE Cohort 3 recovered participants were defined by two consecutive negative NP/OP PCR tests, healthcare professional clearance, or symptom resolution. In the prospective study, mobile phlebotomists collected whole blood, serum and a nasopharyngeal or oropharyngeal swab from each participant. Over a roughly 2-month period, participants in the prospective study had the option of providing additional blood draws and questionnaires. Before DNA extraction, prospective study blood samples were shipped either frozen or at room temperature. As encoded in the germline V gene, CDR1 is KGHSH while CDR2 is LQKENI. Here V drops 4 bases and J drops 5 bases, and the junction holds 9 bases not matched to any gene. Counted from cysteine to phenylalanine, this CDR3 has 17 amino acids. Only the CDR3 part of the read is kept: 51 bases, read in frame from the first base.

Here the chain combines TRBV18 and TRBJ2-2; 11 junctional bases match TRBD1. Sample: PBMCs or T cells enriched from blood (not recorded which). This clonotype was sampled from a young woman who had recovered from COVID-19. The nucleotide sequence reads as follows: TGTGCCAGCTCACGGACAGGGGGCGCATCGGAAACCGGGGAGCTGTTTTTT. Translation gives CASSRTGGASETGELFF.